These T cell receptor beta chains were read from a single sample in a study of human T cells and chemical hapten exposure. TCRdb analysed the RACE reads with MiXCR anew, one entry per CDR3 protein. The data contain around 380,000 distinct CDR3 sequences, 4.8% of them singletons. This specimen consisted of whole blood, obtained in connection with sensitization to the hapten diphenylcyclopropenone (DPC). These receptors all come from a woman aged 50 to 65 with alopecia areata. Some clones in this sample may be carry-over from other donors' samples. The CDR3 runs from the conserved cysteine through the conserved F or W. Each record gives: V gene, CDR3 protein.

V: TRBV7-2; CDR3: CASSRRGAETQYF
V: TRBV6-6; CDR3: CASSPWDTQYF
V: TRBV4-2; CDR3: CASSHGPTNSPNTGELFF
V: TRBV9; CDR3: CASSVRGSPYNEKLFF
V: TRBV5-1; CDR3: CASSSETGNGYTF
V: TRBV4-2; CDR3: CASSPELQGAEGYTF
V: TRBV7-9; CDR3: CASSLAGGRDFEAFF
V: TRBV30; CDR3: CAWSGLLNTEAFF
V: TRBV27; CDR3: CASSLAPQYF
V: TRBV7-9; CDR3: CASSLAGDYDTEAFF